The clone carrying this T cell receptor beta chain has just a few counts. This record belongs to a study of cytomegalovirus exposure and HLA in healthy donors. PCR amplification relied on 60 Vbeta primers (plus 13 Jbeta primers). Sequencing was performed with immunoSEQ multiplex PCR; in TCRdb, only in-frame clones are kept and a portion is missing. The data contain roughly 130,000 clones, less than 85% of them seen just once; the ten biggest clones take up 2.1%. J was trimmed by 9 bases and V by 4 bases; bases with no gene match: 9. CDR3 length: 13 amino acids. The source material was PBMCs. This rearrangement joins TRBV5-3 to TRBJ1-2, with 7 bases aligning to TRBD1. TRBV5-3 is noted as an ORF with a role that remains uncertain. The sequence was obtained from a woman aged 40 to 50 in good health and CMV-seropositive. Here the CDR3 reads CARSPHRQGRYTF. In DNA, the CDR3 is TGTGCCAGAAGCCCCCACCGACAGGGACGCTACACCTTC.